The 25 T cell receptor beta chains below all came from one sample that was sequenced in a study of cytomegalovirus exposure and HLA in healthy donors. The PCR ran on 60 Vbeta and 13 Jbeta primers. Profiling relied on immunoSEQ multiplex PCR, and the TCRdb table lists in-frame clones only, not all of them. Here the sample spans 150,000 to 180,000 clones, around 79% being singletons. The material sequenced was PBMCs. The receptors come from a young man in good health and CMV-seronegative.

V usage is TRBV4-1 and J usage is TRBJ2-1; possible D gene TRBD2, 7 bases. Germline V gives CDR1 MGHRA, CDR2 YSYEKL. This CDR3 comprises 17 residues. V was cut by 5 bases and J by 2 bases, with 19 bases left in between. The CDR3 reads CASSLWGGGGPYNEQFF. The CDR3 nucleotides are TGCGCCAGCAGCTTGTGGGGGGGCGGGGGTCCCTACAATGAGCAGTTCTTC.

This rearrangement joins TRBV4-3 to TRBJ1-2, with TRBD1 matching 9 bases. The CDR3 extends over 15 amino acids. CDR1 and CDR2 from the germline V gene are LGHNA and YSLEER. With V trimmed by 0 bases and J by 7 bases, 6 bases remained unmatched. The CDR3 DNA follows: TGCGCCAGCAGCCAAGATTTCCGGACAGGGGCTGGCTACACCTTC. It specifies CASSQDFRTGAGYTF.

This chain links TRBV5-3 with TRBJ1-1; D call uncertain. TRBV5-3 is filed as an ORF, its function uncertain. Between the trimmed V and J ends, which lost 2 bases and 0 bases, there was a span of 8 bases. The CDR3 loop spans 14 amino acids. Here the CDR3 reads CARSFIRVNTEAFF. The CDR3 DNA is TGTGCCAGAAGCTTCATTCGGGTGAACACTGAAGCTTTCTTT.

This clone was found a few times. The chain uses TRBV6-5 and TRBJ2-1, with TRBD2 matching over 11 bases. The CDR3 covers 15 residues. Trimming cost V 6 bases and J 2 bases; bases outside gene matches: 3. Germline CDR1 and CDR2: MNHEY and SVGAGI. This chain's CDR3 is CASSLTSGAYNEQFF. The CDR3 nucleotides are TGTGCCAGCAGCCTGACTAGCGGGGCCTACAATGAGCAGTTCTTC.

This chain joins TRBV5-1 and TRBJ2-1, with no clear D. The germline gives CDR1 SGHRS, CDR2 YFSETQ. Trimming removed 2 bases at V and 0 bases at J, with 21 bases between. CDR3 length: 19 residues. In DNA, the CDR3 is TGCGCCAGCAGCTTATTGACGACACGGCCGCTGAGCTCCTACAATGAGCAGTTCTTC. It is translated as CASSLLTTRPLSSYNEQFF. The entire variable domain, with the rest obtained from reference TRBV5-1 and TRBJ2-1, is as follows: KAGVTQTPRYLIKTRGQQVTLSCSPISGHRSVSWYQQTPGQGLQFLFEYFSETQRNKGNFPGRFSGRQFSNSRSEMNVSTLELGDSALYLCASSLLTTRPLSSYNEQFFGPGTRLTVL.

The rearrangement uses TRBV19 and TRBJ2-1; no clear D gene. The CDR3 is 12 amino acids. V gave up 5 bases and J gave up 7 bases, with 9 bases separating them. Germline V lookup: CDR1 LNHDA, CDR2 SQIVND (reference sequence). The CDR3 spells CASSRLGNEQFF. Here the CDR3 DNA reads TGTGCCAGTAGTCGACTCGGGAATGAGCAGTTCTTC.

V usage is TRBV6-5 and J usage is TRBJ1-2, with 9 bases that match TRBD1. The germline V gene has CDR1 MNHEY and CDR2 SVGAGI. After removal of 4 bases from V and 5 bases from J, the junction contained 5 bases not matched to a gene. The CDR3 consists of 14 residues. The CDR3 bases are TGTGCCAGCAGTTGGTTCGGGACAGGGTATGGCTACACCTTC. It is translated as CASSWFGTGYGYTF.

This rearrangement joins TRBV7-9 to TRBJ2-2; 7 nucleotides agree with TRBD1. J gave up 7 bases and V 5 bases, and 4 bases lay outside the gene matches. Germline CDR1 and CDR2: SEHNR and FQNEAQ (reference sequence). This CDR3 comprises 13 residues. CDR3 in DNA: TGTGCCAGCAGCGGGACAGCCAACGGGGAGCTGTTTTTT. It codes for CASSGTANGELFF.

The V call is TRBV7-8, the J call TRBJ2-7, with TRBD2 matching 13 bases. CDR3 length equals 14 residues. V dropped 3 bases and J dropped 10; count of bases not matched to a gene: 6. Germline V gene data show CDR1 as SGHVS and CDR2 as FQNEAQ. The CDR3 here is CASSFTGTSGVQYV. In DNA, the CDR3 is TGTGCCAGCAGCTTCACCGGGACTAGCGGGGTACAGTACGTC.

In its sample, this clone was seen once. The rearrangement links TRBV5-1 to TRBJ2-2; D possibly corresponds to TRBD1 (6 bases). The CDR3 is made up of 15 amino acids. Looked up from germline, CDR1 is SGHRS and CDR2 is YFSETQ. V was trimmed by 1 base and J by 2 bases, leaving 9 bases between them. The CDR3 DNA is TGCGCCAGCAGCTTGATCAGGGGAAACACCGGGGAGCTGTTTTTT. It codes for CASSLIRGNTGELFF. The whole variable domain, filled in from reference TRBV5-1 and TRBJ2-2, reads KAGVTQTPRYLIKTRGQQVTLSCSPISGHRSVSWYQQTPGQGLQFLFEYFSETQRNKGNFPGRFSGRQFSNSRSEMNVSTLELGDSALYLCASSLIRGNTGELFFGEGSRLTVL.

The chain combines TRBV5-1 with TRBJ2-7, with TRBD2 matching over 10 bases. Trimming took 4 bases from V and 3 from J; bases not matched to a gene: 10. The CDR3 is 16 amino acids. CDR1 and CDR2 (germline): SGHRS, YFSETQ. CDR3 bases: TGCGCCAGCAGCAACGTAGCGGGGGGCCTACGCTACGAGCAGTACTTC. Its translation: CASSNVAGGLRYEQYF.

This clone appeared a few times. V and J are TRBV29-1 and TRBJ2-1, with D tentatively TRBD2 (6 bases). V dropped 0 bases and J dropped 9 bases, with 18 bases sitting between them. The CDR3 runs to 15 residues. Germline CDR1 is SQVTM and CDR2 is ANQGSEA. Here the CDR3 DNA reads TGCAGCGTTGAAGATCCGGGACCGGGGCGGGGTGAGCAGTTCTTC. Translating gives CSVEDPGPGRGEQFF.

The rearrangement links TRBV4-1 to TRBJ1-4; D possibly corresponds to TRBD1 (6 bases). CDR3 length: 15 residues. Trimming removed 4 bases at V and 4 bases at J, with 13 bases between. CDR1 and CDR2 from the germline V gene are MGHRA and YSYEKL. CDR3 in amino acids: CASSPETGYNEKLFF. In DNA form, the CDR3 reads TGCGCCAGCAGCCCAGAGACAGGATATAATGAAAAACTGTTTTTT.

This clone was seen a handful of times. The chain couples TRBV7-9 to TRBJ2-7; a possible D gene is TRBD1 (6 bases). Germline V gene data show CDR1 as SEHNR and CDR2 as FQNEAQ (reference sequence). The CDR3 is 16 amino acids. V was clipped by 7 bases and J by 6 bases, with 25 bases between them. CDR3 residues: CASTLQGTNPTGEQYF. The CDR3 coding sequence is TGTGCCAGCACCCTACAGGGAACGAATCCTACGGGCGAGCAGTACTTC.

This chain connects TRBV28 to TRBJ2-2, with 12 bases identical to TRBD1. Unmatched junction bases numbered 13, after V lost 5 bases and J lost 9 bases. The CDR3 sequence is 17 residues long. Germline V gives CDR1 MDHEN, CDR2 SYDVKM. The CDR3 loop is CASSTPSGTGGFRELFF. CDR3 DNA sequence: TGTGCCAGCAGTACGCCCTCGGGGACAGGGGGCTTTAGGGAGCTGTTTTTT. Complete variable domain (other parts from reference TRBV28 and TRBJ2-2): DVKVTQSSRYLVKRTGEKVFLECVQDMDHENMFWYRQDPGLGLRLIYFSYDVKMKEKGDIPEGYSVSREKKERFSLILESASTNQTSMYLCASSTPSGTGGFRELFFGEGSRLTVL.

This clone was observed a handful of times. This sample also contains other DNA sequences that code for the same CDR3. CDR3 region: CASSENRGIGNTIYF. CDR3 sequence (DNA): TGTGCCAGCAGTGAGAACAGGGGCATTGGAAACACCATATATTTT. The J gene is TRBJ1-3, the V gene TRBV6-1; 7 nucleotides match TRBD1. Germline CDR1 MNHNS, CDR2 SASEGT. V trimming: 3 bases; J trimming: 3 bases; junction bases outside the gene matches: 5. The CDR3 has 15 residues.

V usage is TRBV5-8 and J usage is TRBJ2-1; perhaps TRBD1 as D (5 bases). Trimming pared 7 bases from V and 13 bases from J, leaving 21 bases between. This CDR3 comprises 13 residues. Germline V lookup: CDR1 SGHTS, CDR2 YDEGEE. The CDR3 sequence is CASRRGARPGQFF. For the CDR3, the DNA is TGTGCCAGCCGAAGGGGCGCGCGGCCTGGTCAGTTCTTC.

The V call is TRBV10-3, the J call TRBJ2-3; 9 nucleotides line up with TRBD2. The CDR3 covers 15 residues. Per the germline V gene, CDR1 is ENHRY and CDR2 is SYGVKD. J gave up 1 base and V 5 bases, and 4 bases lay outside the gene matches. The CDR3 loop reads CAISSTSGRTDTQYF. CDR3 nucleotides: TGTGCCATCAGTTCTACTAGCGGGCGCACAGATACGCAGTATTTT.

The chain has TRBV4-1 and TRBJ2-1, with D possibly matching TRBD2 (5 bases). The length of the CDR3 is 14 residues. V shed 2 bases and J shed 7 bases, with 12 bases lying between them. Germline CDR1 is MGHRA and CDR2 is YSYEKL. The CDR3 nucleotides are TGCGCCAGCAGCCAACTAGCCGGGAATAATGAGCAGTTCTTC. Protein sequence: CASSQLAGNNEQFF.

The chain couples TRBV5-5 to TRBJ1-5; D is possibly TRBD1 (5 bases). The CDR3 runs to 13 residues. Trimming removed 4 bases at V and 4 bases at J, with 9 bases between. Looked up from germline, CDR1 is SGHKS and CDR2 is YYEKEE (reference sequence). The CDR3 nucleotides are TGTGCCAGCAGCCGACAGATTAATCAGCCCCAGCATTTT. Translated, it gives CASSRQINQPQHF.

The chain recombines TRBV7-9 with TRBJ2-5; D is undetermined. This CDR3 is 14 amino acids long. Trimming shortened V by 5 bases and J by 5 bases, and 15 bases separated the two germline ends. The germline gives CDR1 SEHNR, CDR2 FQNEAQ (reference sequence). The CDR3 coding sequence is TGTGCCAGCAGCCCCCGGAGCCCGGTGGAGACCCAGTACTTC. This gives the protein CASSPRSPVETQYF.

Notes on this clone: The conserved phenylalanine or tryptophan normally closing the CDR3 is absent here, so this likely arose from a read error. The limits of the CDR3 on the DNA are not certain, so only TCRdb's listed CDR3 is given. The CDR3: CASSELWGGLL. The chain is built from TRBV6-1 and TRBJ1-1. From its first to its last residue, the CDR3 has 11 amino acids. Per the germline V gene, CDR1 is MNHNS and CDR2 is SASEGT.

The rearrangement links TRBV5-6 to TRBJ2-7; no clear D. V shed 4 bases and J shed 4 bases, with 15 bases lying between them. Germline V lookup: CDR1 SGHDT, CDR2 YYEEEE. CDR3 length: 14 residues. CDR3 nucleotides: TGTGCCAGCAGCCCCTCCCGGGTGCTGTACGAGCAGTACGTC. Residues: CASSPSRVLYEQYV.

The rearrangement uses TRBV4-1 and TRBJ1-2, with D perhaps matching TRBD1 (6 bases). Trimming stripped 1 base from V and 6 bases from J, with 12 bases between. The CDR3 is 14 amino acids. Germline values: CDR1 MGHRA, CDR2 YSYEKL. The CDR3 sequence: CASSQAPGAHGYTF. CDR3 nucleotides: TGCGCCAGCAGCCAAGCCCCAGGGGCGCATGGCTACACCTTC.

A few counts support this clone. V usage is TRBV28 and J usage is TRBJ2-7; maybe TRBD1 (6 bases). The CDR3 loop spans 16 amino acids. The V end lost 3 bases, the J end lost 4 bases, and 19 bases lay between the germline ends. Germline assignment: CDR1 MDHEN and CDR2 SYDVKM. Written as DNA, the CDR3 is TGTGCCAGCAGTTTTTCTCTACAGGGCCTAACTTACGAGCAGTACGTC. It encodes CASSFSLQGLTYEQYV.